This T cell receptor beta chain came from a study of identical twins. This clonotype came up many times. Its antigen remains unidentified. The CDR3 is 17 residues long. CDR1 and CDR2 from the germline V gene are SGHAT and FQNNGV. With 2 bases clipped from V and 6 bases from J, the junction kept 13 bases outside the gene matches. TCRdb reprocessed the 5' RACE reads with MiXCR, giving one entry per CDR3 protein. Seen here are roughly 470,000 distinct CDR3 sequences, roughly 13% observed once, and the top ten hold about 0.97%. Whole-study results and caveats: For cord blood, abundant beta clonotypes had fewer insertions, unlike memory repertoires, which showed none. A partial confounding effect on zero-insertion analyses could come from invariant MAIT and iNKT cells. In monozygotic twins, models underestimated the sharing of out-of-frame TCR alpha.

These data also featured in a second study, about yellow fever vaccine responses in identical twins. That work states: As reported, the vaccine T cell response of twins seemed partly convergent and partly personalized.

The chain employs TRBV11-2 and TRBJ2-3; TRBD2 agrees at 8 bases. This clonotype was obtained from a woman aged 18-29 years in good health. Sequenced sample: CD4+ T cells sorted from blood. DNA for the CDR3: TGTGCCAGCAGCTTATGGGAACTAGCGGCTGGGGGGGATACGCAGTATTTT. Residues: CASSLWELAAGGDTQYF.